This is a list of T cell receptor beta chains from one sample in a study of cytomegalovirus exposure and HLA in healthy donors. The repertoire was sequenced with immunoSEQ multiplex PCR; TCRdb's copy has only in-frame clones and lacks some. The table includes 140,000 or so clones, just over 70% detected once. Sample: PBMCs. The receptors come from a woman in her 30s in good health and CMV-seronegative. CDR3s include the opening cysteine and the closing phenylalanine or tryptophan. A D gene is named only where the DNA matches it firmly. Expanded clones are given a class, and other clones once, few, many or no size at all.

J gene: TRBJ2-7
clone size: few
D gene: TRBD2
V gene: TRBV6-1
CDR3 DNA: TGTGCCAGCAGTGCGCTTAGCGGGAGCTCCTACGAGCAGTACTTC
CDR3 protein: CASSALSGSSYEQYF

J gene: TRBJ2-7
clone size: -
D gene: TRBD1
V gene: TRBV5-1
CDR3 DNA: TGCGCCAGCAGCTTGGACCCTGGACAGGGTACACCCTACGAGCAGTACTTC
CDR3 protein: CASSLDPGQGTPYEQYF

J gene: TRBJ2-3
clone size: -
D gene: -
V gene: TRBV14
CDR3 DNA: TGTGCCAGCAGCCTAAACACCGTTCATACGCAGTATTTT
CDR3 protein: CASSLNTVHTQYF

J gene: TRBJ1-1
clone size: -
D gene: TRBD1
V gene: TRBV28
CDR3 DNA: TGTGCCAGCAGTATCACCGGGACAGGATGTGAAGCTTTCTTT
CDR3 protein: CASSITGTGCEAFF

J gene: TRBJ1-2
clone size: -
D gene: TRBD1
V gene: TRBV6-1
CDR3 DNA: TGTGCCAGCAGTGACACAGGGGGCGCGCAAGGCTACACCTTC
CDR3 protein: CASSDTGGAQGYTF

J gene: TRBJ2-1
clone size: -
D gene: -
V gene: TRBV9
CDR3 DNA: TGTGCCAGCAGCGTAGATAGGAGCCTAACCTCAAATGAGCAGTTCTTC
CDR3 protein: CASSVDRSLTSNEQFF

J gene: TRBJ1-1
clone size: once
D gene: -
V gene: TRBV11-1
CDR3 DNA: TGTGCCAGCAGTCCAGCAGGGGACACTGAAGCTTTCTTT
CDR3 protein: CASSPAGDTEAFF

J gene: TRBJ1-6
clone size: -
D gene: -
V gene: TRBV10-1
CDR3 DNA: TGCGCCAGCAGTGATCGACAGCACTTT
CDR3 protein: CASSDRQHF

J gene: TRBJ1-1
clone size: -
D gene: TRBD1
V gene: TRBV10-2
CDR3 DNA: TGCGCCAGCAGCATGACAGGGTCGGGCACTGAAGCTTTCTTT
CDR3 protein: CASSMTGSGTEAFF

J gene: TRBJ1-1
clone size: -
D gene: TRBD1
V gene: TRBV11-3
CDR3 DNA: TGTGCCAGCAGCCCACGGACAGGGTCCACTGAAGCTTTCTTT
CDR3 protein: CASSPRTGSTEAFF

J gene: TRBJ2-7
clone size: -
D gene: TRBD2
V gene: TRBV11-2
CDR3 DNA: TGTGCCAGCAGCTTAGAACTAGCGGGAACCTACGAGCAGTACTTC
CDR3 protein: CASSLELAGTYEQYF

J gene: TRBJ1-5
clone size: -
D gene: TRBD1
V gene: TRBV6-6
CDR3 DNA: TGTGCCAGCAGTATCCTAAACAGGGGGAGTCAGCCCCAGCATTTT
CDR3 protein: CASSILNRGSQPQHF

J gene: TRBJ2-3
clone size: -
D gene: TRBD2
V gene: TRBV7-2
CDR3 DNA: TGTGCCAGCAGCTATAGCGGGGCCAGAACAGATACGCAGTATTTT
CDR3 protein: CASSYSGARTDTQYF

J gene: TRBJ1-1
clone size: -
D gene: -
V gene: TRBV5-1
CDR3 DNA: TGCGCCAGCAGCCGAACGGGACTGGACGCTGAAGCTTTCTTT
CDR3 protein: CASSRTGLDAEAFF

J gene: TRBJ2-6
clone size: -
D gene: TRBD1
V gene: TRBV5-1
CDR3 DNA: TGCGCCAGCGCCCGGACAGGTGCTTCTGGGGCCAACGTCCTGACTTTC
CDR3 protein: CASARTGASGANVLTF

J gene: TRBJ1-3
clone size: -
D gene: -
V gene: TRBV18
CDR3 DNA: TGTGCCAGCTCACCAGAGGGTCCGGGCTCTGGAAACACCATATATTTT
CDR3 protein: CASSPEGPGSGNTIYF

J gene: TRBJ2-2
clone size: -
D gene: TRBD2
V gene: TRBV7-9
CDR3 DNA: TGTGCCAGCCGGCGGGGACTAGCGGGACCGGTGAACACCGGGGAGCTGTTTTTT
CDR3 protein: CASRRGLAGPVNTGELFF

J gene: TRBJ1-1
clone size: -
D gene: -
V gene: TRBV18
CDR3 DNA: TGTGCCAGCTCACCAAGGTCGGCAGGAACTGTGAACACTGAAGCTTTCTTT
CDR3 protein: CASSPRSAGTVNTEAFF

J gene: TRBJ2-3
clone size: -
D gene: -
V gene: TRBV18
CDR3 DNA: TGTGCCAGCTCACCAGTCGGTAGCGGTACCACAGATACGCAGTATTTT
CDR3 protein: CASSPVGSGTTDTQYF

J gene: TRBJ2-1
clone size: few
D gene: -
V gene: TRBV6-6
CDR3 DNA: TGTGCCAGCAGTTACTCTAGGGGGAATGAGCAGTTCTTC
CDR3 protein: CASSYSRGNEQFF

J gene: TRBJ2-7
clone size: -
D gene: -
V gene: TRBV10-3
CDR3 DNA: TGTGCCATCAGTGAGTCCCGGGCAGGGGAAGCCTACGAGCAGTACTTC
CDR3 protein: CAISESRAGEAYEQYF

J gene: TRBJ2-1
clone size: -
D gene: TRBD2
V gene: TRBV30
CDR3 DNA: TGTGCCTGGATTAGGGGACTAGCCAACAATGAGCAGTTCTTC
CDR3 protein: CAWIRGLANNEQFF

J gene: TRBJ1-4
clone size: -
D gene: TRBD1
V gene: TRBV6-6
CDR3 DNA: TGTGCCAGCAGAGAAACAGGGGGCAGGAAGGAAAAACTGTTTTTT
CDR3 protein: CASRETGGRKEKLFF

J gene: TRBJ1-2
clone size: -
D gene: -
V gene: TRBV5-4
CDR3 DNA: TGTGCCAGCCACACGAACGCTAACTATGGCTACACCTTC
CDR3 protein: CASHTNANYGYTF